This TCR beta chain was recorded in a study of T cell repertoires in cytomegalovirus infection. Study-level background: Public TCR beta signature analysis indicated the presence of both CMV infection and matching HLA type. The study's findings and limits: Cumulative frequency (of public TCR beta family members) identified carriers of CMV plus the relevant HLA. What dominated the ex vivo response were HLA-C-restricted CMV-specific TCR beta clonotypes.

Each CDR3 protein is one row after TCRdb ran MiXCR on the reads. This table holds more than 500,000 distinct CDR3 sequences, about 15% found once. V shed 0 bases, J shed 1 base, and the junction held 6 bases outside the gene matches. The CDR3 has 16 amino acids. In germline, CDR1 is DFQATT, CDR2 SNEGSKA (reference sequence). This clonotype was detected a few times. What it recognizes is unknown. The chain couples TRBV20-1 to TRBJ2-1; 7 bases are a match to TRBD2. The source is a human donor in good health (CMV status not recorded). Some clones in this sample may be carry-over from other donors' samples. The source material was CD8+ T cells from PBMCs. CDR3 amino acids: CSARDPAGISYNEQFF. DNA for the CDR3: TGCAGTGCTAGAGATCCAGCGGGGATTTCCTACAATGAGCAGTTCTTC.